This record concerns one T cell receptor (beta chain) sequence. Generated by immunoSEQ multiplex PCR, the TCRdb table keeps only in-frame clones and is missing some. In the table there are 150,000 to 200,000 clones, 88% of which are singletons. The V segment lost 5 bases and the J segment 3 bases; nucleotides outside the gene matches: 9. Germline V gene sequence: CDR1 SGHTA, CDR2 FQGNSA. The CDR3 totals 16 residues. These data are taken from a study of blood T cell repertoires in COVID-19. This receptor was obtained from a woman between 18 and 29 years old who had recovered from COVID-19. Sequencing used PBMCs or T cells enriched from blood (not recorded which). The gene calls are TRBV7-2 and TRBJ1-1, with 10 bases identical to TRBD1. The CDR3 DNA reads TGTGCCAGCAGCGGACGACAGGGGGCCGGGGACACTGAAGCTTTCTTT. Translated, it gives CASSGRQGAGDTEAFF.